The 9 T cell receptor beta chains given below trace back to one sample, sequenced in a study of blood T cell repertoires in COVID-19. Sequenced by immunoSEQ multiplex PCR; TCRdb stores in-frame clones only, minus some. This table holds around 150,000 clones, approximately 80% found once. Sequences were obtained from peripheral blood. The source is a man aged 65 to 85 with acute or convalescent COVID-19.

V is TRBV28 and J is TRBJ1-5; 9 bases match TRBD1. The CDR3 runs to 16 residues. Germline assignment: CDR1 MDHEN and CDR2 SYDVKM. V dropped 5 bases and J dropped 6; count of bases not matched to a gene: 11. The CDR3 DNA is TGTGCCAGCAGTCTGCTGGGACAGGGAGGCGCTCAGCCCCAGCATTTT. This translates into CASSLLGQGGAQPQHF. The full variable domain, its missing parts supplied by reference TRBV28 and TRBJ1-5, is DVKVTQSSRYLVKRTGEKVFLECVQDMDHENMFWYRQDPGLGLRLIYFSYDVKMKEKGDIPEGYSVSREKKERFSLILESASTNQTSMYLCASSLLGQGGAQPQHFGDGTRLSIL.

This rearrangement joins TRBV11-2 to TRBJ2-7; perhaps TRBD1 as D (6 bases). V dropped 2 bases and J dropped 2 bases, with 25 bases sitting between them. The CDR3 is 19 residues long. CDR1 is SGHAT and CDR2 is FQNNGV in the germline V gene. CDR3 sequence: CASSLNPRTAATPTYEQYF. Here the CDR3 DNA reads TGTGCCAGCAGCTTAAACCCCCGGACAGCAGCCACACCGACCTACGAGCAGTACTTC.

The chain links TRBV19 to TRBJ2-1; 14 bases line up with TRBD2. Germline CDR1 LNHDA, CDR2 SQIVND (reference sequence). The CDR3 covers 17 residues. V dropped 10 bases and J dropped 2; count of bases not matched to a gene: 10. CDR3 in DNA: TGTGCCACTTCGGGACTAGCGGGAGAAGTAACCTACAATGAGCAGTTCTTC. Residues: CATSGLAGEVTYNEQFF.

This chain uses TRBV19 with TRBJ1-1; D is possibly TRBD1 (6 bases). The CDR3 is made up of 12 amino acids. V lost 6 bases, J lost 4 bases, and 9 bases lay in between. From germline, CDR1 is LNHDA and CDR2 SQIVND (reference sequence). This chain's CDR3 is CASSSGVTEAFF. DNA for the CDR3: TGTGCCAGTAGCTCAGGGGTCACTGAAGCTTTCTTT.

This chain links TRBV18 with TRBJ2-3, with D possibly TRBD2 on 7 matching bases. Trimming took off 4 bases at V and 2 bases at J, with 16 bases between the two ends. The CDR3 is 16 residues long. Per the germline V gene, CDR1 is KGHSH and CDR2 is LQKENI. The CDR3: CASSRLSAGATDTQYF. The CDR3, as DNA: TGTGCCAGCTCACGTCTCAGTGCGGGGGCCACAGATACGCAGTATTTT.

This clone was observed once. The chain is built from TRBV4-1 and TRBJ2-5; the D gene is possibly TRBD1 (5 bases). The CDR3 loop spans 13 amino acids. The germline V gene encodes CDR1 MGHRA and CDR2 YSYEKL. V was cut by 2 bases and J by 4 bases, with 8 bases left in between. DNA for the CDR3: TGCGCCAGCAGCCAACAGGGCGGAGAGACCCAGTACTTC. It encodes CASSQQGGETQYF.

Comments on this clone: Mismatch with germline at one junction end may stem from a read error. The gene calls are TRBV27 and TRBJ2-7; D is undetermined. The CDR3 consists of 14 residues. CDR1 and CDR2 (germline): MNHEY, SMNVEV (reference sequence). The CDR3 DNA is TGTGCCAGCAGTCCACGAAGACCAGTGGCGGCGCTAGTTTTC. It is translated as CASSPRRPVAALVF.

The chain joins TRBV5-4 to TRBJ1-1, with TRBD1 matching over 7 bases. The CDR3 is 15 amino acids. In germline, CDR1 is SGHNT, CDR2 YYREEE (reference sequence). V shed 0 bases, J shed 1 base, and the junction held 3 bases outside the gene matches. This CDR3 reads CASSLEQGPNTEAFF. The DNA for the CDR3 is TGTGCCAGCAGCTTGGAACAGGGGCCGAACACTGAAGCTTTCTTT.

The chain carries TRBV18 and TRBJ2-1, with TRBD2 matching over 8 bases. Germline CDR1 is KGHSH and CDR2 is LQKENI. There are 12 residues in the CDR3. The trim removed 5 bases at V and 8 bases at J, leaving 2 bases unmatched. This chain's CDR3 is CASSAGGHEQFF. The CDR3 DNA reads TGTGCCAGCTCAGCGGGGGGCCATGAGCAGTTCTTC.